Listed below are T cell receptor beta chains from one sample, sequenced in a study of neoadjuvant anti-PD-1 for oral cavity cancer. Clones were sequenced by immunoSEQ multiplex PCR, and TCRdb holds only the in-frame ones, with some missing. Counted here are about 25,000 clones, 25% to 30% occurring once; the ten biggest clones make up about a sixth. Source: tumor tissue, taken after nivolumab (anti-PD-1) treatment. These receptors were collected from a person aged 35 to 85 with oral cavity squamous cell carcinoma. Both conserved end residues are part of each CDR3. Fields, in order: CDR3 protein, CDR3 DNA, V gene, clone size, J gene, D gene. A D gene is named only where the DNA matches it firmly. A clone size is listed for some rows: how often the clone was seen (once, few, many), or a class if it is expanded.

CASSFGVRGNEQYF | TGTGCCAGCAGCTTCGGTGTCAGAGGGAACGAGCAGTACTTC | TRBV11-2 | few | TRBJ2-7 | NA
CSALTGDGYTF | TGCAGCGCCCTTACAGGGGACGGCTACACCTTC | TRBV29-1 | NA | TRBJ1-2 | TRBD1
CAWAGTGFSQPQHF | TGTGCCTGGGCCGGGACAGGTTTTAGTCAGCCCCAGCATTTT | TRBV30 | medium-sized | TRBJ1-5 | TRBD1
CSVGGLAGTSYEQYF | TGCAGCGTCGGGGGACTAGCGGGGACCTCCTACGAGCAGTACTTC | TRBV29-1 | NA | TRBJ2-7 | TRBD2
CAWSVQGGQPQHF | TGTGCCTGGAGTGTACAGGGCGGCCAGCCCCAGCATTTT | TRBV30 | NA | TRBJ1-5 | NA
CASSWTSGGLNEQFF | TGTGCCAGCAGTTGGACTAGCGGGGGGCTCAATGAGCAGTTCTTC | TRBV27 | NA | TRBJ2-1 | TRBD2
CASSVGHVSYNEQFF | TGTGCCAGCAGCGTAGGTCATGTCTCCTACAATGAGCAGTTCTTC | TRBV9 | NA | TRBJ2-1 | NA
CASSLTQVGNQPQHF | TGTGCCAGCAGTTTAACCCAGGTTGGCAATCAGCCCCAGCATTTT | TRBV28 | NA | TRBJ1-5 | NA
CASRKGPSRGETQYF | TGTGCCAGCAGAAAGGGGCCCTCTAGGGGAGAGACCCAGTACTTC | TRBV7-6 | many | TRBJ2-5 | NA
CASRAVTRENDEQFF | TGTGCCAGCAGGGCTGTGACCAGGGAGAATGATGAGCAGTTCTTC | TRBV25-1 | NA | TRBJ2-1 | NA
CASSRSGPYEQYF | TGTGCCAGCAGTCGGTCAGGACCTTACGAGCAGTACTTC | TRBV27 | few | TRBJ2-7 | NA
CASSPQTAVVDTQYF | TGTGCCAGCTCACCACAAACGGCCGTGGTGGATACGCAGTATTTT | TRBV18 | few | TRBJ2-3 | NA
CASSVSSGRPDVYNEQFF | TGCGCCAGCAGTGTATCTAGCGGGAGGCCCGACGTCTACAATGAGCAGTTCTTC | TRBV10-2 | NA | TRBJ2-1 | TRBD2
CASSQGQSAGYTF | TGTGCCAGCAGCCAAGGACAGTCGGCTGGCTACACCTTC | TRBV7-9 | NA | TRBJ1-2 | NA
CASSIDGAGTGYEQYF | TGTGCCAGTAGTATAGATGGGGCCGGGACAGGCTACGAGCAGTACTTC | TRBV19 | few | TRBJ2-7 | TRBD1
CASSLWGYGGNTEAFF | TGTGCCAGCAGCTTGTGGGGGTATGGAGGGAACACTGAAGCTTTCTTT | TRBV5-4 | NA | TRBJ1-1 | NA
CASSPLTSGRGTGELFF | TGTGCCAGCAGCCCGTTGACTAGCGGGAGGGGCACCGGGGAGCTGTTTTTT | TRBV14 | few | TRBJ2-2 | TRBD2
CASSLIQGFGYTF | TGCGCCAGCAGCCTGATACAGGGCTTTGGCTACACCTTC | TRBV5-1 | few | TRBJ1-2 | NA
CASRLSSPLHF | TGTGCCAGCAGGCTTAGTTCACCCCTCCACTTT | TRBV6-1 | NA | TRBJ1-6 | NA
CASSFGVGSNQPQHF | TGTGCCAGCAGCTTTGGAGTCGGGAGCAATCAGCCCCAGCATTTT | TRBV7-8 | NA | TRBJ1-5 | NA
CASSPTGAYEQYF | TGCGCCAGCAGCCCGACAGGGGCCTACGAGCAGTACTTC | TRBV5-1 | few | TRBJ2-7 | TRBD1
CATRREQGAGNQPQHF | TGTGCCACCCGCCGAGAACAGGGGGCAGGGAATCAGCCCCAGCATTTT | TRBV15 | few | TRBJ1-5 | TRBD1
CASLGWGLLVQSYNEQFF | TGTGCCAGCCTCGGTTGGGGCCTACTGGTGCAATCCTACAATGAGCAGTTCTTC | TRBV27 | NA | TRBJ2-1 | NA
CASSFSGGITLSTDTQYF | TGCGCCAGCAGCTTTAGCGGGGGCATCACACTTAGCACAGATACGCAGTATTTT | TRBV5-1 | NA | TRBJ2-3 | TRBD2
CASSLRPGAYEQYF | TGTGCCAGCAGCCTCCGACCTGGGGCCTACGAGCAGTACTTC | TRBV4-2 | few | TRBJ2-7 | NA
CASSLQGWTQYF | TGTGCCAGCAGCTTACAGGGCTGGACCCAGTACTTC | TRBV7-9 | NA | TRBJ2-5 | NA
CASRPPSSGGTDTQYF | TGTGCCAGTAGGCCCCCGTCTAGCGGGGGAACAGATACGCAGTATTTT | TRBV19 | NA | TRBJ2-3 | TRBD2
CASSQGGGAAETQYF | TGTGCCAGCAGCCAGGGCGGGGGGGCCGCAGAGACCCAGTACTTC | TRBV4-2 | NA | TRBJ2-5 | TRBD2
CASSPAPGVRFSSGNTIYF | TGTGCCAGCAGCCCAGCACCAGGGGTTAGATTCAGCTCTGGAAACACCATATATTTT | TRBV7-8 | NA | TRBJ1-3 | NA
CSVSLPPSSNQPQHF | TGCAGCGTTTCCCTCCCCCCGAGTAGCAATCAGCCCCAGCATTTT | TRBV29-1 | medium-sized | TRBJ1-5 | NA
CASSQGDSYYEQYF | TGCGCCAGCAGCCAGGGGGACAGTTACTACGAGCAGTACTTC | TRBV4-1 | few | TRBJ2-7 | TRBD1
CASSILANYGYTF | TGTGCCAGTAGTATTTTAGCTAACTATGGCTACACCTTC | TRBV19 | NA | TRBJ1-2 | NA
CASTPTAWTEHTEAFF | TGTGCCAGCACCCCTACCGCATGGACAGAGCACACTGAAGCTTTCTTT | TRBV27 | NA | TRBJ1-1 | NA
CASRAGGLGHYEQYF | TGTGCCAGCAGAGCGGGAGGTCTTGGTCACTACGAGCAGTACTTC | TRBV4-2 | few | TRBJ2-7 | TRBD2
CASSHGLAVTYEQYF | TGTGCCAGCAGCCATGGACTAGCGGTAACCTACGAGCAGTACTTC | TRBV5-6 | NA | TRBJ2-7 | TRBD2
CAISKAGPYEQYF | TGTGCCATTTCGAAGGCGGGACCCTACGAGCAGTACTTC | TRBV2 | NA | TRBJ2-7 | NA
CASTGTGGFTSPLHF | TGTGCCAGCACCGGGACAGGGGGGTTTACTTCACCCCTCCACTTT | TRBV27 | few | TRBJ1-6 | TRBD1
CASSLVGSPYEQYF | TGTGCCAGCAGCTTGGTAGGGTCCCCCTACGAGCAGTACTTC | TRBV5-4 | NA | TRBJ2-7 | NA
CASSETGTGGDKQYF | TGCGCCAGCAGTGAAACCGGGACAGGGGGCGATAAGCAGTACTTC | TRBV10-1 | few | TRBJ2-7 | TRBD1
CASSTYRDRGTDTQYF | TGTGCCAGCAGCACATACCGGGACAGGGGCACAGATACGCAGTATTTT | TRBV25-1 | many | TRBJ2-3 | TRBD1
CASSLGGPGEPQHF | TGTGCCAGCAGCTTGGGGGGACCTGGTGAGCCCCAGCATTTT | TRBV5-5 | few | TRBJ1-5 | NA
CASNSSGAGF | TGTGCCAGCAATTCCTCCGGGGCAGGATTC | TRBV27 | many | TRBJ2-7 | NA
CSVEVSGQPQHF | TGCAGCGTTGAAGTGTCAGGCCAGCCCCAGCATTTT | TRBV29-1 | few | TRBJ1-5 | NA
CASSPGTGGGEKLFF | TGTGCCAGCTCACCAGGGACAGGGGGCGGCGAAAAACTGTTTTTT | TRBV18 | NA | TRBJ1-4 | TRBD1
CASSLYRAYGYTF | TGTGCCAGCAGTTTATACAGAGCCTATGGCTACACCTTC | TRBV28 | NA | TRBJ1-2 | NA
CASSLLQTGERGYTF | TGTGCCAGCAGCTTATTGCAAACAGGGGAACGTGGCTACACCTTC | TRBV7-6 | few | TRBJ1-2 | TRBD1
CATSRDPSAGSTEAFF | TGTGCCACCAGCAGAGATCCGTCGGCAGGGTCCACTGAAGCTTTCTTT | TRBV15 | NA | TRBJ1-1 | NA
CASSPWATREDEQFF | TGTGCCAGCAGCCCCTGGGCCACCCGGGAGGATGAGCAGTTCTTC | TRBV7-9 | many | TRBJ2-1 | TRBD2
CAWSAGQGVHEQYF | TGTGCCTGGAGTGCCGGACAGGGAGTCCACGAGCAGTACTTC | TRBV30 | once | TRBJ2-7 | TRBD1
CASRDRAFSNQPQHF | TGTGCCAGCAGGGACAGGGCTTTCAGCAATCAGCCCCAGCATTTT | TRBV2 | few | TRBJ1-5 | TRBD1
CASSFLTYKQLAPSGTYNEQFF | TGTGCCAGCAGTTTCCTGACCTATAAGCAACTAGCGCCTAGCGGGACCTACAATGAGCAGTTCTTC | TRBV27 | once | TRBJ2-1 | TRBD2
CASSMSPDGYTF | TGCGCCAGCAGCATGAGCCCCGATGGCTACACCTTC | TRBV5-1 | NA | TRBJ1-2 | NA
CAWNRNEKLFF | TGTGCCTGGAACAGGAATGAAAAACTGTTTTTT | TRBV30 | NA | TRBJ1-4 | NA
CASSSNPGTLSEAFF | TGCGCCAGCAGCAGTAACCCCGGGACACTGAGTGAAGCTTTCTTT | TRBV5-1 | NA | TRBJ1-1 | NA
CASSPGAQNEKLFF | TGTGCCAGCTCGCCCGGGGCACAGAATGAAAAACTGTTTTTT | TRBV18 | once | TRBJ1-4 | NA